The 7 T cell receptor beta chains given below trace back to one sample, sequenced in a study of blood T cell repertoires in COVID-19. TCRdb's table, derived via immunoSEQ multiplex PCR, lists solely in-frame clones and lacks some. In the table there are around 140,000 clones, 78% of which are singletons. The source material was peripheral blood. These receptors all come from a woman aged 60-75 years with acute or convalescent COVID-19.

The CDR3 DNA follows: TGCGCCAGCAGCTTTAGGTCTAGCGGGAGTTCCCATGAGCAGTTCTTC. Its translation is CASSFRSSGSSHEQFF. The chain uses TRBV5-1 and TRBJ2-1; 10 nucleotides match TRBD2. V was clipped by 2 bases and J by 8 bases; unmatched bases: 10. The length of the CDR3 is 16 residues. Germline V gene sequence: CDR1 SGHRS, CDR2 YFSETQ.

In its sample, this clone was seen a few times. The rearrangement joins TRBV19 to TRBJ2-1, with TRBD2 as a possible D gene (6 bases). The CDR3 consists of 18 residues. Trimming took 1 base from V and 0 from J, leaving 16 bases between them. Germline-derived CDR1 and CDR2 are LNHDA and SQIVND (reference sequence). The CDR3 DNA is TGTGCCAGTAGTATAGCCGGGCTAGCGTCGAGCTCCTACAATGAGCAGTTCTTC. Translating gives CASSIAGLASSSYNEQFF.

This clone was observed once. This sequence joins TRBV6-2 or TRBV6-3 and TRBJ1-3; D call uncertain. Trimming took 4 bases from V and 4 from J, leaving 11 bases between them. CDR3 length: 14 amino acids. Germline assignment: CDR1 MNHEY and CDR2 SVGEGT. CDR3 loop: CASSSSGYGNTIYF. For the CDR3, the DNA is TGTGCCAGCAGTTCCAGTGGTTACGGAAACACCATATATTTT.

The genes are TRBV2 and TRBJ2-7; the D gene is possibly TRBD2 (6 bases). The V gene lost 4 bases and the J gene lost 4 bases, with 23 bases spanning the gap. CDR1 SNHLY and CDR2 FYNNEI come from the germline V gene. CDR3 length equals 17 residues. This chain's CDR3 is CASSGGVFQGRAYEQYF. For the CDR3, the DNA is TGTGCCAGCAGTGGGGGGGTCTTTCAGGGTAGGGCGTACGAGCAGTACTTC.

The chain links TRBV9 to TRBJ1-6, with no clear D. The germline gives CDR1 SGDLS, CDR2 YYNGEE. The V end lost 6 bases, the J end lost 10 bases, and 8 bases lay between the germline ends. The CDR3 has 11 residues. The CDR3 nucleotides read TGTGCCAGCACCACTAGGTCACCCCTCCACTTT. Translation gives CASTTRSPLHF.

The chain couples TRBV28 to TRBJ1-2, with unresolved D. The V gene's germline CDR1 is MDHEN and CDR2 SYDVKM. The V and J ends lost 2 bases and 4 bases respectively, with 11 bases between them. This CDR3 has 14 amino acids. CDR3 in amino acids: CASSLPGLGYGYTF. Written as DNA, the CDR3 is TGTGCCAGCAGTTTACCAGGTTTAGGCTATGGCTACACCTTC.

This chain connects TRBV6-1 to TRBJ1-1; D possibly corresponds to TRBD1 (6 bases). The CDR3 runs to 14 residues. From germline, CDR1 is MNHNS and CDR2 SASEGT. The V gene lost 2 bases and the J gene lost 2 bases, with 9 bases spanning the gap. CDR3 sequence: CASSELQGNTEAFF. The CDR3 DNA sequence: TGTGCCAGCAGTGAATTACAGGGTAACACTGAAGCTTTCTTT.